This T cell receptor (beta chain) comes out of a study of OX40 agonist ivuxolimab in advanced cancers. Overall study: The patients got ivuxolimab, which is an agonistic anti-OX40 (CD134) antibody.

Findings of the study overall: Those patients achieving a partial response at 0.1-3.0 mg/kg showed among the lowest clonal expansion.

Blood got drawn at baseline, again on cycle 4 day 1, and then on cycle 7 day 1. The assay was immunoSEQ multiplex PCR, and TCRdb's table has in-frame clones only and misses some. The repertoire has about 82,000 clones, around 84% of them found once; the top ten carry 6.5%. Notes on this clone: The target antigen is unknown.

Germline values: CDR1 MNHNY, CDR2 SVGAGI (reference sequence). V dropped 4 bases and J dropped 3 bases, with 10 bases sitting between them. This CDR3 region has 13 residues. The source material was CD4+ or CD8+ T cells sorted from blood, sampled in a trial of the OX40 agonist ivuxolimab. This rearrangement joins TRBV6-6 to TRBJ2-7; TRBD1 is a possible D gene (5 bases). This TCR was recovered from an adult with an advanced solid tumor such as melanoma, head and neck, liver or kidney cancer. CDR3 protein: CASSWGPNYEQYF. The CDR3 DNA follows: TGTGCCAGCAGTTGGGGCCCAAACTACGAGCAGTACTTC.